What follows are 3 T cell receptor beta chains derived from one specimen sequenced in a study of tumor and adjacent non-tumor tissue in lung cancer. No cell sorting was done before RNA was extracted from the tissue. Distant lung tissue was collected more than 3 cm away from the tumor edge. TCRbeta libraries were built with three rounds of nested PCR, modified from ARM-PCR. TCRdb independently ran MiXCR on the multiplex PCR reads; one entry per CDR3 protein. The data hold 75,000 to 95,000 distinct CDR3 sequences, with 65% to 80% observed a single time. The sequenced sample was distant non-tumor lung tissue. These receptor sequences come from a woman in her forties or fifties with non-small cell lung cancer.

Remarks on this clonotype: A clone one base away is much larger, so this may be a read error. This chain joins TRBV28 and TRBJ2-7; no clear D gene. The germline V and J ends were trimmed by 2 bases and 0 bases, with 8 bases remaining between them. Per the germline V gene, CDR1 is MDHEN and CDR2 is SYDVKM. CDR3 length: 14 residues. The CDR3 sequence is CASSLPETSYEQYF. The DNA for the CDR3 is TGTGCCAGCAGTTTACCGGAAACCTCCTACGAGCAGTACTTC.

A note on this clonotype: One junction end disagrees with the germline gene, perhaps due to a read error. The chain recombines TRBV29-1 with TRBJ2-7; no clear D. The germline V gene has CDR1 SQVTM and CDR2 ANQGSEA. The CDR3 sequence is 12 residues long. Here the CDR3 reads CNVKSLYDEQYF. Here the CDR3 DNA reads TGCAACGTTAAGTCACTTTATGACGAGCAGTACTTC.

Regarding this clonotype: Since the CDR3 does not end with the conserved phenylalanine or tryptophan, this likely comes from a read error. This chain joins TRBV4-2 and TRBJ1-5; D remains ambiguous. Germline CDR1 reads LGHNA; CDR2 reads YNFKEQ. Trimming took off 0 bases at V and 3 bases at J, with 9 bases between the two ends. The CDR3 has 15 residues. CDR3: CASSQDFTNNQPQHS. The CDR3 DNA sequence: TGTGCCAGCAGCCAAGACTTCACTAACAATCAGCCCCAGCATTCT.